One sample yielded the 7 T cell receptor beta chains listed below, sequenced in a study of T cells in Graves' hyperthyroidism and ophthalmopathy. Amplified regions were TCR beta CDR3 sequences from RNA transcripts. The study used the HTBI primer set for a first-round RT-PCR of the TCR CDR3. TCRdb re-called the multiplex PCR reads with MiXCR, one entry per CDR3 protein. The sample records about 420,000 distinct CDR3 sequences, 15% to 18% being singletons. Input material: blood. Receptors originate from a woman between 18 and 29 years old with Graves' hyperthyroidism.

This clonotype was observed at least ten times. The chain recombines TRBV20-1 with TRBJ2-1, with 10 positions matching TRBD2. J gave up 9 bases and V 0 bases, and 14 bases lay outside the gene matches. CDR3 size: 17 residues. Germline V gene sequence: CDR1 DFQATT, CDR2 SNEGSKA (reference sequence). The chain's CDR3 is CSARDRSGRAVLGEQFF. CDR3 bases: TGCAGTGCTAGAGATCGGAGCGGGAGGGCCGTTTTGGGTGAGCAGTTCTTC.

This clonotype was seen repeatedly, ten times or more. V gene TRBV20-1 combines with J gene TRBJ2-3; D is perhaps TRBD1 or TRBD2 (5 bases each). V dropped 5 bases and J dropped 8 bases, with 23 bases sitting between them. CDR1 and CDR2 (germline): DFQATT, SNEGSKA (reference sequence). This CDR3 is built from 15 residues. The CDR3 here is CSAQGRQTTGVTQYF. DNA for the CDR3: TGCAGTGCTCAGGGTCGGCAGACCACCGGGGTTACGCAGTATTTT.

This clonotype was seen repeatedly, ten times or more. The gene calls are TRBV28 and TRBJ1-2, with D perhaps TRBD1 (5 bases). The V gene's germline CDR1 is MDHEN and CDR2 SYDVKM. The CDR3 is 12 residues long. Trimming pared 5 bases from V and 5 bases from J, leaving 9 bases between. The CDR3 DNA follows: TGTGCCAGCAGTCTACAGGTGTATGGCTACACCTTC. Its translation is CASSLQVYGYTF.

The chain couples TRBV11-3 to TRBJ2-7; maybe TRBD1 (5 bases). V was clipped by 3 bases and J by 1 base, with 13 bases between them. Germline V gene lookup returns CDR1 SGHNT and CDR2 YENEEA. This CDR3 has 15 amino acids. CDR3 nucleotides: TGTGCCAGCAGCTTGACAAGGGGCGCGTCCTACGAGCAGTACTTC. This gives the protein CASSLTRGASYEQYF.

There are many counts of this clonotype. The rearrangement links TRBV12-3 or TRBV12-4 to TRBJ2-3; TRBD1 matches at 8 bases. This CDR3 spans 18 amino acids. The junction had 13 bases not matched to a gene; V was cut back by 5 bases and J by 0 bases. CDR3 in amino acids: CASSITGTGFSSTDTQYF. CDR3 sequence (DNA): TGTGCCAGCAGTATAACCGGGACAGGCTTTTCTAGCACAGATACGCAGTATTTT.

This clonotype has more than one count but fewer than ten. This chain links TRBV15 with TRBJ2-1; TRBD1 aligns across 9 bases. The junction had 4 bases not matched to a gene; V was cut back by 3 bases and J by 4 bases. CDR1 is LNHNV, CDR2 YYDKDF, per germline (reference sequence). The CDR3 covers 15 residues. The CDR3 coding sequence is TGTGCCACCAGCAGGCGACAGGGGGGGTACAATGAGCAGTTCTTC. Residues: CATSRRQGGYNEQFF.

This clonotype was recorded at least ten times. V gene TRBV12-3 or TRBV12-4 combines with J gene TRBJ2-7; D remains ambiguous. The V end lost 1 base, the J end lost 5 bases, and 9 bases lay between the germline ends. The CDR3 is 13 residues long. In nucleotides, the CDR3 is TGTGCCAGCAGTTTAGGAGTCGCCAACGAGCAGTACTTC. This encodes CASSLGVANEQYF.